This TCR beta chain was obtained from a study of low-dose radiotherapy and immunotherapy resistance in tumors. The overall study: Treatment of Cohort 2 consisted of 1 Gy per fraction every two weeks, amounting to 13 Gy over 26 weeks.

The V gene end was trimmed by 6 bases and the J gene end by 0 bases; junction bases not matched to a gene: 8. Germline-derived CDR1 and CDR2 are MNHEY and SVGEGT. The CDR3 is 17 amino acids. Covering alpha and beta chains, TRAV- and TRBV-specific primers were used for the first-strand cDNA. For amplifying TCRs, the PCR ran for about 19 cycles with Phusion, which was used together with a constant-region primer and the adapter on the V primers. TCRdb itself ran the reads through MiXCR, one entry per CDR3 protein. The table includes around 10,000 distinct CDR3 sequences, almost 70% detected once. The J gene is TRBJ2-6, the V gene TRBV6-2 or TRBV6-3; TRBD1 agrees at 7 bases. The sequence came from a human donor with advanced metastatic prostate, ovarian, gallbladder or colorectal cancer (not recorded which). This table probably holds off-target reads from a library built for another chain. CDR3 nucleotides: TGTGCCAGCAGACGTGACAGGGCCGGCTCTGGGGCCAACGTCCTGACTTTC. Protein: CASRRDRAGSGANVLTF.